This T cell receptor beta chain was sequenced for a study of PD-L1 blockade in urothelial cancer. Study-wide background: Typically, measured as a median, blood samples had over 120,000 T cells.

The time point here: peripheral blood 6 weeks after treatment start. This CDR3 spans 15 amino acids. CDR1 is MDHEN and CDR2 is SYDVKM in the germline V gene. The V gene lost 6 bases and the J gene lost 0 bases, with 14 bases spanning the gap. The repertoire was sequenced with immunoSEQ multiplex PCR; TCRdb's copy has only in-frame clones and lacks some. The top ten clones hold roughly 2.4% of a sample with about 120,000 clones, about 82% of them seen once. The sequence was collected from a man between 50 and 59 years old with urothelial cancer. The V gene is TRBV28, the J gene TRBJ1-1; no reliable D call. Sequencing used PBMCs, obtained around atezolizumab (anti-PD-L1) treatment. The CDR3 sequence: CASRTLRQVNTEAFF. The CDR3, as DNA: TGTGCCAGCAGAACCCTTCGGCAGGTGAACACTGAAGCTTTCTTT.